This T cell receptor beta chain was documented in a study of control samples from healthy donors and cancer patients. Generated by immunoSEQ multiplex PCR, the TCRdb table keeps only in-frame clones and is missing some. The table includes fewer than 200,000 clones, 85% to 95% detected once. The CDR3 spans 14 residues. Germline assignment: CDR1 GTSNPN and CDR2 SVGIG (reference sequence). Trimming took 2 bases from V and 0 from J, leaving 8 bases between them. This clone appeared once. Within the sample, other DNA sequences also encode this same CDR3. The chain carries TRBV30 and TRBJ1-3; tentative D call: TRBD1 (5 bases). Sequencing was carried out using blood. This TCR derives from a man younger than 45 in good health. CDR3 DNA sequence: TGTGCCTGGAGTACCGGGGGCTCTGGAAACACCATATATTTT. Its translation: CAWSTGGSGNTIYF. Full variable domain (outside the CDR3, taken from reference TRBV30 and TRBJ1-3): SQTIHQWPATLVQPVGSPLSLECTVEGTSNPNLYWYRQAAGRGLQLLFYSVGIGQISSEVPQNLSASRPQDRQFILSSKKLLLSDSGFYLCAWSTGGSGNTIYFGEGSWLTVV.